Sequencing of this TCR beta chain was carried out in a study of Ad26.COV2.S vaccination and SARS-CoV-2 variants. Data came from immunoSEQ multiplex PCR; TCRdb stores just in-frame clones and leaves some out. The table has roughly 400,000 clones, approximately 91% seen once. The CDR3 covers 14 residues. V lost 3 bases and J lost 7, with 16 bases in between. CDR1 and CDR2 from the germline V gene are SGHNT and YENEEA. The treatment denotes: some 20 received Ad26.COV2.S at low or high dose, single or two shots; 5 received placebo; per-sample allocation not given. Specimens were obtained on day 63 following the first vaccine or placebo injection.

This TCR was sampled from a person between 18 and 60 years old who received the Ad26.COV2.S COVID-19 vaccine or a placebo. The sample consisted of peripheral blood, taken in a trial of Ad26.COV2.S vaccine versus placebo. The gene calls are TRBV11-3 and TRBJ2-7, with D hard to call. The CDR3 sequence: CASSLVGVPREQYF. CDR3 nucleotides: TGTGCCAGCAGCTTGGTAGGAGTTCCTAGGGAGCAGTACTTC.